The sequence of this T cell receptor (beta chain) was determined in a study of T cells in Graves' hyperthyroidism and ophthalmopathy. Across the whole study: Peripheral blood collection took place at initial diagnosis, before any treatment.

Overall study results and limits: Most thyroid clonotypes with frequency above 0.001 were detected in blood. Through a model of 13 V-J features, ophthalmopathy was separated from stable hyperthyroidism.

The CDR3 regions of TCR beta were amplified from RNA transcripts. First-round RT-PCR of the TCR CDR3 relied on the HTBI primer set. Via MiXCR, TCRdb re-called the multiplex PCR reads, giving one row per CDR3 protein. The table shows around 350,000 distinct CDR3 sequences, with about 19% occurring only once. V lost 3 bases, J lost 8 bases, and 13 bases lay in between. This CDR3 has 13 residues. Looked up from germline, CDR1 is SEHNR and CDR2 is FQNEAQ (reference sequence). This clonotype has a count of ten or more. Its antigen is not identified. Stability of Graves' hyperthyroidism was defined as absent ophthalmopathy progression within 18 months.

The sequence came from a woman between 18 and 29 years old with Graves' hyperthyroidism. The chain employs TRBV7-9 and TRBJ1-2, with no clear D. The source material was blood. CDR3 in DNA: TGTGCCAGCAGCTTGTCCCCCGCGGCCGGCTACACCTTC. The encoded protein is CASSLSPAAGYTF.